The present TCR beta chain was sequenced within a study of cytomegalovirus exposure and HLA in healthy donors. Study-level results: In a later analysis, TCR beta V- and J-gene trimming was associated with a missense DCLRE1C variant. In a later analysis, TCR association rates varied by HLA locus: DRB1 most, HLA-C fewest. Most TCR sequences were seen very rarely across donors, but some public TCRs occurred in many.

The CDR3 totals 14 residues. As for this clone: Its target is not known.

PCR used 60 Vbeta primers and 13 Jbeta primers. Here immunoSEQ multiplex PCR was the method, and the copy in TCRdb shows in-frame clones only, minus some. Of about 160,000 clones listed, about 85% are singletons. The sample comprised PBMCs. The chain uses TRBV21-1 and TRBJ2-1; the listed D gene, TRBD1, was not tested against the DNA. TRBV21-1 is an annotated pseudogene. The clonotype was recovered from a man aged 50 to 59 in good health and CMV-seropositive. As DNA, the CDR3 is TGTGCCAGAAAATCCGGGACAGGCGACAATGAGCAGTTCTTC. This encodes CARKSGTGDNEQFF.